The 9 T cell receptor beta chains listed next were all sequenced from one sample in a study of tumor-infiltrating lymphocytes in primary liver carcinoma. TCR beta cDNA was made from 450 to 600 ng total RNA with a constant-region primer. Sequencing libraries for TCR beta derived from three nested multiplex PCR rounds that used slightly modified ARM-PCR. Both of the initial two PCR rounds ran for approximately 10 cycles and employed TRBV1-TRBV30 forward primers alongside a C-beta reverse primer. TCRdb analysed the multiplex PCR reads with MiXCR anew, one entry per CDR3 protein. The table lists some 190,000 distinct CDR3 sequences, about 60% of them singletons. Unsorted whole blood yielded the blood RNA, and germline DNA was also extracted. The source material was peripheral blood. The receptors stem from a man aged 35 to 55 with primary liver carcinoma and hepatitis B virus infection.

The chain is built from TRBV28 and TRBJ2-4; D remains ambiguous. Germline lookup yields CDR1 MDHEN and CDR2 SYDVKM. The V end lost 4 bases, the J end lost 8 bases, and 6 bases lay between the germline ends. This CDR3 region has 11 residues. The chain's CDR3 is CASSWLDIQYF. Here the CDR3 DNA reads TGTGCCAGCAGTTGGTTGGACATTCAGTACTTC.

To note about this clonotype: An end of the junction differs from the germline gene, which may be a read error. V and J are TRBV6-6 and TRBJ1-5, with D perhaps matching TRBD1 (5 bases). Germline CDR1 is MNHNY and CDR2 is SVGAGI (reference sequence). The CDR3 has 18 residues. CDR3 nucleotides: TGTGCCAGCAGTTACTCGGCGGGGCAGGAGGCGGGCGATCAGGCCCAGCATTTT. Translating gives CASSYSAGQEAGDQAQHF.

This clonotype was seen a few times. The V and J genes are TRBV12-3 or TRBV12-4 and TRBJ2-4; tentatively, D is TRBD1 (6 bases). The CDR3 sequence is 14 residues long. Trimming removed 6 bases from V and 6 bases from J, with 15 bases in between. The CDR3 reads CASRLQGFGNIQYF. CDR3 DNA: TGTGCCAGCAGACTGCAGGGGTTTGGAAACATTCAGTACTTC.

This clonotype occurred once. The chain uses TRBV6-1 and TRBJ2-1, with a weak D call TRBD1 (6 bases). Looked up from germline, CDR1 is MNHNS and CDR2 is SASEGT. The CDR3 sequence is 15 residues long. Trimming left V 8 bases short and J 1 base short, with 15 bases between. CDR3 coding DNA: TGTGCCAGCTACAGACAGGCTCGATCCTACAATGAGCAGTTCTTC. Its translation: CASYRQARSYNEQFF.

Ten or more counts support this clonotype. J is TRBJ2-3 and V is TRBV11-2, with 10 bases lining up with TRBD2. Germline CDR1 SGHAT, CDR2 FQNNGV. The CDR3 runs to 16 residues. With V trimmed by 0 bases and J by 0 bases, 0 bases remained unmatched. The CDR3 loop reads CASSLELAGSTDTQYF. The DNA of the CDR3 is TGTGCCAGCAGCTTAGAACTAGCGGGGAGCACAGATACGCAGTATTTT.

V gene TRBV20-1 combines with J gene TRBJ2-1; the D gene is possibly TRBD1 (6 bases). The CDR3 totals 16 residues. Looked up from germline, CDR1 is DFQATT and CDR2 is SNEGSKA (reference sequence). Between the trimmed V and J ends, which lost 6 bases and 0 bases, there was a span of 18 bases. The CDR3 spells CSAASQGHSSYNEQFF. The CDR3 DNA follows: TGCAGTGCCGCGAGTCAGGGGCATTCCTCCTACAATGAGCAGTTCTTC.

This chain uses TRBV12-3 or TRBV12-4 with TRBJ2-4; D gene ambiguous. V lost 4 bases and J 0 bases, leaving 10 bases between the germline ends. The CDR3 contains 15 residues. Here the CDR3 reads CASSSPLLAKNIQYF. Written as DNA, the CDR3 is TGTGCCAGCAGTTCCCCCCTTCTAGCCAAAAACATTCAGTACTTC.

By sample share, this clonotype is medium-sized (0.01 to 0.1%). This sequence joins TRBV11-2 and TRBJ2-1, with D hard to call. The germline V gene has CDR1 SGHAT and CDR2 FQNNGV. This CDR3 has 12 residues. V lost 5 bases to trimming and J lost 4 bases, with 6 bases between them. The CDR3 loop reads CASSPEYNEQFF. The CDR3 nucleotides read TGTGCCAGCAGCCCGGAGTACAATGAGCAGTTCTTC.

On this clonotype: A junction boundary mismatches the germline segment, possibly from a read error. V and J are TRBV29-1 and TRBJ2-3; TRBD2 matches 7 bases. Germline CDR1 is SQVTM and CDR2 is ANQGSEA. The CDR3 length is 14 residues. The CDR3 region has the DNA TGCAGTGTTGAAGTGTATAGCGGGACAGATACGCAGTATTTT. This gives the protein CSVEVYSGTDTQYF.